The 14 T cell receptor beta chains below come from one sample, sequenced in a study of Graves' ophthalmopathy and Graves' hyperthyroidism. RNA transcripts were the template, and TCR beta CDR3 regions were amplified from them. HTBI-primed RT-PCR formed the first round, and a multiplex PCR formed the second. MiXCR, run by TCRdb on the multiplex PCR reads, gives a single entry per CDR3 protein. The sample consists of some 380,000 distinct CDR3 sequences, approximately 15% of them appearing once. The material sequenced was peripheral blood. These receptors were obtained from a woman between 18 and 30 years old with stable Graves' hyperthyroidism.

This clonotype has a count of ten or more. The rearrangement uses TRBV12-3 or TRBV12-4 and TRBJ1-1; D remains unclear. V shed 6 bases and J shed 1 base, with 15 bases lying between them. This CDR3 is 15 amino acids long. CDR3 nucleotides: TGTGCCAGCAGGTTCGACGTCAACCCGAACACTGAAGCTTTCTTT. Translation: CASRFDVNPNTEAFF.

This chain connects TRBV6-2 or TRBV6-3 to TRBJ2-4; no definite D call. The germline V gene encodes CDR1 MNHEY and CDR2 SVGEGT. There are 13 residues in the CDR3. V lost 0 bases and J 11 bases, leaving 11 bases between the germline ends. The CDR3 loop reads CASSYSQRPVQYF. The CDR3 DNA is TGTGCCAGCAGTTACTCGCAACGGCCGGTTCAGTACTTC.

This clonotype was found many times. V and J are TRBV7-9 and TRBJ1-1, with unresolved D. V was shortened by 1 base and J by 1 base, with 4 bases between the two germline ends. The germline V gene encodes CDR1 SEHNR and CDR2 FQNEAQ (reference sequence). CDR3 length: 13 residues. CDR3 residues: CASSLEQNTEAFF. The CDR3, as DNA: TGTGCCAGCAGCTTAGAACAGAACACTGAAGCTTTCTTT.

This clonotype was recorded at least ten times. This chain links TRBV11-3 with TRBJ1-2; 8 bases are shared with TRBD1. The CDR3 has 14 residues. The germline V gene has CDR1 SGHNT and CDR2 YENEEA. The trim removed 3 bases at V and 8 bases at J, leaving 8 bases unmatched. CDR3 residues: CASSFRTGSDGYTF. CDR3 coding DNA: TGTGCCAGCAGCTTCCGGACAGGGTCGGACGGCTACACCTTC.

This clonotype was observed many times. This chain joins TRBV12-5 and TRBJ2-7; D is perhaps TRBD2 (6 bases). CDR3 length: 14 amino acids. Germline loops: CDR1 LGHNT, CDR2 FRNRAP. Trimming pared 5 bases from V and 6 bases from J, leaving 17 bases between. CDR3 sequence (DNA): TGTGCTAGTGGTCTCCCGACTAGTTTAGGCGAGCAGTACTTC. Translating it yields CASGLPTSLGEQYF. Drawing the rest from reference TRBV12-5 and TRBJ2-7, the complete variable domain is DARVTQTPRHKVTEMGQEVTMRCQPILGHNTVFWYRQTMMQGLELLAYFRNRAPLDDSGMPKDRFSAEMPDATLATLKIQPSEPRDSAVYFCASGLPTSLGEQYFGPGTRLTVT.

The gene calls are TRBV5-1 and TRBJ1-1; D may be TRBD1 (5 bases). V shed 4 bases and J shed 0 bases, with 16 bases lying between them. The CDR3 contains 16 residues. Looked up from germline, CDR1 is SGHRS and CDR2 is YFSETQ. CDR3: CASSHRTDSVNTEAFF. The DNA for the CDR3 is TGCGCCAGCAGCCACCGAACCGACAGCGTGAACACTGAAGCTTTCTTT.

This clonotype was recorded many times. The V call is TRBV7-9, the J call TRBJ1-1; D not resolved. V lost 2 bases, J lost 5 bases, and 9 bases lay in between. CDR1 SEHNR and CDR2 FQNEAQ come from the germline V gene (reference sequence). CDR3 length: 13 residues. As DNA, the CDR3 is TGTGCCAGCAGCTTAAATGATGCGACTGAAGCTTTCTTT. Translating it yields CASSLNDATEAFF.

The sample holds many counts of this clonotype. The V call is TRBV6-1, the J call TRBJ2-2; possibly TRBD1 for D (6 bases). Germline assignment: CDR1 MNHNS and CDR2 SASEGT. The V and J ends lost 6 bases and 1 base respectively, with 9 bases between them. This CDR3 has 14 amino acids. The DNA of the CDR3 is TGTGCCAGCAGGACACAGGGGAACACCGGGGAGCTGTTTTTT. It yields the protein CASRTQGNTGELFF.

In its sample, this clonotype was seen many times. The CDR3 spells CASGLSYGYTF. CDR3 sequence (DNA): TGTGCTAGTGGTTTGAGCTATGGCTACACCTTC. The J gene is TRBJ1-2, the V gene TRBV12-5; D not certain. Germline loops: CDR1 LGHNT, CDR2 FRNRAP. The CDR3 consists of 11 residues. V was trimmed by 2 bases and J by 4 bases, leaving 2 bases between them.

In its sample, this clonotype was seen many times. The rearrangement links TRBV15 to TRBJ2-4; TRBD1 or TRBD2 may be the D gene (5 bases each). The CDR3 sequence is 17 residues long. Trimming stripped 0 bases from V and 6 bases from J, with 18 bases between. Germline CDR1 and CDR2: LNHNV and YYDKDF (reference sequence). The CDR3 is CATSRDLSAGTTNIQYF. The CDR3 nucleotides read TGTGCCACCAGCAGAGATCTCTCTGCCGGGACGACAAACATTCAGTACTTC.

This clonotype turned up a few times. The rearrangement links TRBV9 to TRBJ2-5, with a tentative D call TRBD1 (7 bases). CDR1 is SGDLS and CDR2 is YYNGEE in the germline V gene. Deletions cut 4 bases from V and 3 bases from J, with 19 bases between. The CDR3 runs 16 residues. In nucleotides, the CDR3 is TGTGCCAGCAGCCCGCGGGACAGTTTGGGGAAAGAGACCCAGTACTTC. Protein sequence: CASSPRDSLGKETQYF.

At least ten counts were recorded for this clonotype. A much larger clone is a single base away; this may be a read error. The rearrangement links TRBV6-1 to TRBJ2-7, with TRBD1 matching over 7 bases. Germline V gives CDR1 MNHNS, CDR2 SASEGT. The CDR3 sequence is 16 residues long. DNA of the CDR3: TGTGCCGGCAGTGGTCGAAGGACAGGCCAAGACTACGAGCAGTACTTC. Its protein product is CAGSGRRTGQDYEQYF.

This clonotype was found many times. The chain joins TRBV10-3 to TRBJ1-3, with no clear D. Germline V lookup: CDR1 ENHRY, CDR2 SYGVKD. The length of the CDR3 is 15 residues. Between the trimmed V and J ends, which lost 0 bases and 0 bases, there was a span of 6 bases. The CDR3 loop is CAISESAFSGNTIYF. The DNA for the CDR3 is TGTGCCATCAGTGAGTCCGCGTTCTCTGGAAACACCATATATTTT.

This clonotype was seen ten or more times. The gene calls are TRBV12-3 or TRBV12-4 and TRBJ1-1; D call uncertain. The CDR3 covers 11 residues. V was trimmed by 5 bases and J by 7 bases, leaving 8 bases between them. Here the CDR3 DNA reads TGTGCCAGCAGTGCTGGTAATGAAGCTTTCTTT. This gives the protein CASSAGNEAFF.